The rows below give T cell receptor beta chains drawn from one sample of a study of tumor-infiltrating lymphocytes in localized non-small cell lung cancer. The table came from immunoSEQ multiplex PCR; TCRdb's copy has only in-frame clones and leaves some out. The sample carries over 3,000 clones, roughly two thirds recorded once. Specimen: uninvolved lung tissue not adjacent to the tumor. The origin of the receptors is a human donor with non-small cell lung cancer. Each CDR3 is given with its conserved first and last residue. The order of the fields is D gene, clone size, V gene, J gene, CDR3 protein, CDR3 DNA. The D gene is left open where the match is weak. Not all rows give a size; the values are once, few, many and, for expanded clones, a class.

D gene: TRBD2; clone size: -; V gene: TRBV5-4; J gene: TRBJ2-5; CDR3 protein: CASSLASGNSETQYF; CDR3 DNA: TGTGCCAGCAGCTTGGCTAGCGGGAATTCGGAGACCCAGTACTTC
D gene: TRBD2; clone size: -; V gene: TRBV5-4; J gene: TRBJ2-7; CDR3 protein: CASSSTSSSSYEQYF; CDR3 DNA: TGTGCCAGCAGCTCGACTAGCTCAAGCTCCTACGAGCAGTACTTC
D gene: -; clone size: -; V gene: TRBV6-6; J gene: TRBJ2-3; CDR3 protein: CASAVQLITDTQYF; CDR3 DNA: TGTGCTTCAGCGGTACAGCTAATCACAGATACGCAGTATTTT
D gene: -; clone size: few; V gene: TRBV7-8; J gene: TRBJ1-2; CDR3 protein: CASSVGAQGYGYTF; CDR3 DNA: TGTGCCAGCAGTGTTGGGGCGCAGGGCTATGGCTACACCTTC
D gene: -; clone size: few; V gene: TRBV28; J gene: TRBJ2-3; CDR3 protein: CASSFRRNTQYF; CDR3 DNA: TGTGCCAGCAGTTTTCGTCGGAATACGCAGTATTTT
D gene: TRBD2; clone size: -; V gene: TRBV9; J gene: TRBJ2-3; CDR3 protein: CASSLGLALSTDTQYF; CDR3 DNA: TGTGCCAGCAGCCTAGGACTAGCATTAAGCACAGATACGCAGTATTTT
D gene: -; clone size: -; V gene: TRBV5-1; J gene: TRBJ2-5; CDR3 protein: CASSLFQETQYF; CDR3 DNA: TGCGCCAGCAGCTTGTTTCAAGAGACCCAGTACTTC
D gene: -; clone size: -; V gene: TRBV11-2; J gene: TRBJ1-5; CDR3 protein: CASSTGTLPIGNQPQHF; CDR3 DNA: TGTGCCAGCAGCACCGGGACTTTGCCCATCGGCAATCAGCCCCAGCATTTT
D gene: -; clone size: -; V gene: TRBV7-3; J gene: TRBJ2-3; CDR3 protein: CASSPGTRSWDTQYF; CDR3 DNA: TGTGCCAGCAGCCCGGGGACTCGATCATGGGATACGCAGTATTTT
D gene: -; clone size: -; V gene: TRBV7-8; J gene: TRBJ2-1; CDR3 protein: CASSLVVGAYNEQFF; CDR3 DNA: TGTGCCAGCAGCTTAGTGGTGGGGGCCTACAATGAGCAGTTCTTC
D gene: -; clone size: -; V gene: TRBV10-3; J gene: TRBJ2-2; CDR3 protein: CAISEQSGSLGELFF; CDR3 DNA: TGTGCCATCAGTGAGCAGTCAGGGTCGTTGGGGGAGCTGTTTTTT
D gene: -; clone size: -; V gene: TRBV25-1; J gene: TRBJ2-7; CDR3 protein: CASLESGRPYEQYF; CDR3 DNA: TGTGCCAGCCTAGAGTCGGGACGGCCCTACGAGCAGTACTTC
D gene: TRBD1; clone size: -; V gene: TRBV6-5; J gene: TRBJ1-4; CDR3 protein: CASSYSLTGANEKLFF; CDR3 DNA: TGTGCCAGCAGTTACTCGTTGACAGGGGCTAATGAAAAACTGTTTTTT
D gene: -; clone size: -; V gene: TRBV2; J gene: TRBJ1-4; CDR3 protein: CASRTLEGDYGGEKLFF; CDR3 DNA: TGTGCCAGCAGAACTCTCGAGGGGGATTATGGGGGTGAAAAACTGTTTTTT
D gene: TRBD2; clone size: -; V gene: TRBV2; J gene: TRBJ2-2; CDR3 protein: CASSGRRNTGELFF; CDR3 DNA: TGTGCCTCGAGCGGGAGGCGGAACACCGGGGAGCTGTTTTTT
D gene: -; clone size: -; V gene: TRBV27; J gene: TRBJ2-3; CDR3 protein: CASSFSVRVKDTQYF; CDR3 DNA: TGTGCCAGCAGTTTTAGCGTCCGAGTCAAAGATACGCAGTATTTT
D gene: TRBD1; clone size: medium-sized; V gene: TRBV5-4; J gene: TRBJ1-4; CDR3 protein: CASSENRGVNEKLFF; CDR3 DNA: TGTGCCAGCAGCGAAAACAGGGGGGTTAATGAAAAACTGTTTTTT
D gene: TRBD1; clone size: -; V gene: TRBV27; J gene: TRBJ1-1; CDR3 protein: CASSPVRGQALEAFF; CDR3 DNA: TGTGCCAGCAGTCCCGTCCGGGGACAGGCCCTTGAAGCTTTCTTT
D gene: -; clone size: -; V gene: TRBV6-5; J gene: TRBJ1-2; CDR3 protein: CASSLEPGIYGYTF; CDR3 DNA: TGTGCCAGCAGCCTCGAACCAGGAATCTATGGCTACACCTTC
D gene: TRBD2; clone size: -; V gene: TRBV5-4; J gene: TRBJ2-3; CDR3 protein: CASSPRTSGGAGDTQYF; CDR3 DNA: TGTGCCAGCAGCCCTAGGACTAGCGGGGGGGCCGGAGATACGCAGTATTTT
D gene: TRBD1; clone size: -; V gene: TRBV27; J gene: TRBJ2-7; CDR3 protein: CASRDTGGSEQYF; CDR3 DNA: TGTGCCAGCAGGGACACAGGGGGAAGCGAGCAGTACTTC
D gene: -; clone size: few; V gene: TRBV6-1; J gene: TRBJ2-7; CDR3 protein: CASNWERYEQYF; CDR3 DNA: TGTGCCAGCAACTGGGAGAGGTACGAGCAGTACTTC
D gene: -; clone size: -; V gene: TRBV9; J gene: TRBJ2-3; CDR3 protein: CASSVGQGTDTQYF; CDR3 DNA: TGTGCCAGCAGCGTAGGGCAGGGTACAGATACGCAGTATTTT
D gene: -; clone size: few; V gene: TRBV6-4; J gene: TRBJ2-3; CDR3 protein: CASSVSGSTDTQYF; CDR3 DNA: TGTGCCAGCTCGGTTAGCGGAAGCACAGATACGCAGTATTTT
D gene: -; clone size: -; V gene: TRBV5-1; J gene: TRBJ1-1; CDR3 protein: CASSFGSRDGEAFF; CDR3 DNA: TGCGCCAGCAGCTTCGGAAGCCGGGACGGTGAAGCTTTCTTT
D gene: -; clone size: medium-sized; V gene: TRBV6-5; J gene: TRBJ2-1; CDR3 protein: CASSYPGASYNEQFF; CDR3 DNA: TGTGCCAGCAGTTACCCCGGGGCCTCCTACAATGAGCAGTTCTTC
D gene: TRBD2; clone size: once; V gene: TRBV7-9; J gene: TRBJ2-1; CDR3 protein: CASSFTSAPDNEQFF; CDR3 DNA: TGTGCCAGCAGCTTTACTAGCGCTCCGGACAATGAGCAGTTCTTC
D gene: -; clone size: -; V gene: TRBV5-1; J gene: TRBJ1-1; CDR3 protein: CASSLEGNTEAFF; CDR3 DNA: TGCGCCAGCAGCTTGGAGGGTAACACTGAAGCTTTCTTT
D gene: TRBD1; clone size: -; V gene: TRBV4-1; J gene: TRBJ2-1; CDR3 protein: CASSPITGTGNNEQFF; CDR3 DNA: TGCGCCAGCAGCCCAATAACCGGGACAGGGAATAATGAGCAGTTCTTC
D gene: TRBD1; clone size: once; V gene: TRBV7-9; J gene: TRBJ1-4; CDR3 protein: CASSPGQGANEKLFF; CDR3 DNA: TGTGCCAGCAGCCCGGGACAGGGCGCTAATGAAAAACTGTTTTTT
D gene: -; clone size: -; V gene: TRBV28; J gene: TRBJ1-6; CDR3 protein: CASSAPRGPLHF; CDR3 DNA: TGTGCCAGCAGTGCGCCTAGAGGACCCCTCCACTTT
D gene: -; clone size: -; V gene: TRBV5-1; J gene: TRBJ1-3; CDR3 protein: CASSLEQGGNTIYF; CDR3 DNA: TGCGCCAGCAGCTTGGAACAGGGAGGAAACACCATATATTTT
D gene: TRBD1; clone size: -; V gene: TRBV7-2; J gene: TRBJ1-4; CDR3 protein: CASSRQGRATNEKLFF; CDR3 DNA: TGTGCCAGCAGTCGACAGGGGCGTGCAACTAATGAAAAACTGTTTTTT
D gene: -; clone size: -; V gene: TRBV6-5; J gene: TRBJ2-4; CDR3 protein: CASSSPGRLAKNIQYF; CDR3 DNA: TGTGCCAGCAGTTCGCCGGGACGTCTAGCCAAAAACATTCAGTACTTC
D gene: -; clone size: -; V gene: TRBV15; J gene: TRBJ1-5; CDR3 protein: CATSRGVYSNQPQHF; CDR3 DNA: TGTGCCACCAGCAGAGGGGTCTATAGCAATCAGCCCCAGCATTTT
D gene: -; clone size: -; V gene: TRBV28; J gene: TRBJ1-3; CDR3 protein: CASNPASGNTIYF; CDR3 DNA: TGTGCCAGCAACCCGGCCTCTGGAAACACCATATATTTT
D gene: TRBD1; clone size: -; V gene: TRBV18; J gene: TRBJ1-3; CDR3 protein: CASSPLSRQGSGNTIYF; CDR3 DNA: TGTGCCAGCTCACCACTAAGCCGACAGGGCTCTGGAAACACCATATATTTT
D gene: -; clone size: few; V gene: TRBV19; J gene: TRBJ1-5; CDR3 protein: CASIGRLYSNQPQHF; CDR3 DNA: TGTGCCAGTATCGGCCGCCTATATAGCAATCAGCCCCAGCATTTT
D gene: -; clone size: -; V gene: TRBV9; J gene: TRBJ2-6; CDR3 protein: CASSVAGQLGTGANVLTF; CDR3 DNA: TGTGCCAGCAGCGTAGCCGGACAGCTTGGGACTGGGGCCAACGTCCTGACTTTC
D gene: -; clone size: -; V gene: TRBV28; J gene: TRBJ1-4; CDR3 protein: CASSTGTVREKLFF; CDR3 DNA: TGTGCCAGCAGTACCGGGACTGTTCGGGAAAAACTGTTTTTT
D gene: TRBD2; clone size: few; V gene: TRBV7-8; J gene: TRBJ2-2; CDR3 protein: CASSPSSGGVTGELFF; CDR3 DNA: TGTGCCAGCAGCCCTTCTAGCGGGGGAGTCACCGGGGAGCTGTTTTTT
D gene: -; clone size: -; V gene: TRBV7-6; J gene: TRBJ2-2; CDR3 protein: CASSRYSTGELFF; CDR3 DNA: TGTGCCAGCAGCCGCTACAGCACCGGGGAGCTGTTTTTT
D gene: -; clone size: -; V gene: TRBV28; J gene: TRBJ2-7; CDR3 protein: CASTLQGYEQYF; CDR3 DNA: TGTGCCAGCACCTTACAGGGTTACGAGCAGTACTTC
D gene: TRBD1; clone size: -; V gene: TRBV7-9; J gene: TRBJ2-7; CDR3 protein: CASSFAGDRGVF; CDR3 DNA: TGTGCCAGCAGCTTCGCTGGGGACAGGGGAGTCTTC
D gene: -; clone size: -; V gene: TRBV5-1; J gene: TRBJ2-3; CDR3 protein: CASWDRASTDTQYF; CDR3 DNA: TGCGCCAGCTGGGACCGAGCTAGCACAGATACGCAGTATTTT
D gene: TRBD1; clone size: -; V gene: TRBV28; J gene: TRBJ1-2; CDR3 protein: CASITSGGRGYTF; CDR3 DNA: TGTGCCAGCATTACCTCAGGGGGTCGGGGCTACACCTTC
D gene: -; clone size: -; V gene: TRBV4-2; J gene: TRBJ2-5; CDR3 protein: CASSLTLGGQETQYF; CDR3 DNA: TGTGCCAGCAGCCTTACTCTCGGGGGCCAAGAGACCCAGTACTTC
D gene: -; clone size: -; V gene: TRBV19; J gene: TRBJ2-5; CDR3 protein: CASSRGRTGETQYF; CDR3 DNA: TGTGCCAGTAGTAGGGGACGGACGGGAGAGACCCAGTACTTC
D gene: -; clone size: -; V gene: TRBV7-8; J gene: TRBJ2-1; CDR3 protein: CASSLFARLLYNEQFF; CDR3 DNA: TGTGCCAGCAGCTTATTCGCCCGTCTACTATACAATGAGCAGTTCTTC
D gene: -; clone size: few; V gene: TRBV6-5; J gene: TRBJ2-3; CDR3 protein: CASSYSRTIAVDTQYF; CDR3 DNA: TGTGCCAGCAGTTACTCGAGAACAATAGCGGTGGATACGCAGTATTTT
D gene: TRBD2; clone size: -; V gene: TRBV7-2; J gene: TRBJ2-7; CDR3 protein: CASSPRLAGAEQYF; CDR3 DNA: TGTGCCAGCAGCCCCAGACTAGCGGGAGCCGAGCAGTACTTC
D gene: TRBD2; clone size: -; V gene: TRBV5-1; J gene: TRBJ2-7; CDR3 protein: CASSSPGLAGKEQYF; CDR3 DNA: TGCGCCAGCTCCTCACCGGGACTAGCGGGTAAAGAGCAGTACTTC
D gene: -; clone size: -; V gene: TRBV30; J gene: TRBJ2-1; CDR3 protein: CACLVGSYNEQFF; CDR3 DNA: TGTGCCTGTCTTGTCGGGTCCTACAATGAGCAGTTCTTC
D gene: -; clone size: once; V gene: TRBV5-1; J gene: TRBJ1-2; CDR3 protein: CASSFLEAGYGYTF; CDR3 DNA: TGCGCCAGCAGCTTCCTCGAGGCGGGCTATGGCTACACCTTC
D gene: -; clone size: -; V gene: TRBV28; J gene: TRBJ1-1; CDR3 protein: CASRVPLGPETEAFF; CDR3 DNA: TGTGCCAGCAGAGTACCTCTAGGGCCTGAGACTGAAGCTTTCTTT